The 13 T cell receptor beta chains below all came from one sample that was sequenced in a study of T-cell reconstitution after alpha-beta-depleted transplantation in children (dated by TCRdb to about 2016). The treatment or condition label, as the study defines it: allogeneic hematopoietic cell transplantation with graft depleted of TCRalphabeta T cells and CD19 B cells. Receptor libraries were prepared by PCR. For sequencing, an Illumina HiSeq 2500 was employed. Molecular barcoding was employed in the preparation of TCR libraries, with unique molecular identifiers being used to normalize TCRbeta repertoire quantification. TCRdb took the public reads, trimmed them with fastp at Q25, ran MiXCR for clone calling and kept in-frame beta chains. Duplicate CDR3 protein sequences are folded into a single record with the most common DNA and genes. A total of hundreds of thousands of distinct CDR3 sequences appear in this sample, approximately 12% of them only once. Clones ranked in the top ten supply 2% to 2.5% of the sample.

The input for sequencing was PBMCs, mostly from graft donor cells, taken 360 days after TCRalphabeta/CD19-depleted stem cell transplant. These receptors were obtained from a male patient younger than 18 who had a stem cell transplant for acute myeloid leukemia, so the T cells may come from the graft donor.

This clonotype was counted many times. V gene TRBV29-1 combines with J gene TRBJ2-7; possible D gene TRBD1, 5 bases. CDR3 size: 12 residues. Germline assignment: CDR1 SQVTM and CDR2 ANQGSEA. The germline V and J ends were trimmed by 7 bases and 2 bases, with 12 bases remaining between them. CDR3 DNA: TGCAGCGCAGCCCTGACAGCCTACGAGCAGTACTTC. Encoded protein: CSAALTAYEQYF.

CDR3 in amino acids: CSARGSGSEQYF. CDR3 sequence (DNA): TGCAGTGCTAGAGGTAGCGGGAGCGAGCAGTACTTC. V usage is TRBV20-1 and J usage is TRBJ2-7, with 9 bases lining up with TRBD2. V lost 1 base to trimming and J lost 6 bases; unmatched junction nucleotides: 1. This CDR3 spans 12 amino acids. Germline CDR1 is DFQATT and CDR2 is SNEGSKA (reference sequence).

This clonotype was observed a few times. J is TRBJ2-3 and V is TRBV28, with D unresolved. In germline, CDR1 is MDHEN, CDR2 SYDVKM. CDR3 length: 14 residues. The V end was cut by 6 bases, the J end by 6 bases, with 16 bases between. Here the CDR3 DNA reads TGTGCCAGCAGCCATAACCGGTTCGGGGATACGCAGTATTTT. It codes for CASSHNRFGDTQYF. The whole variable domain, filled in from reference TRBV28 and TRBJ2-3, reads DVKVTQSSRYLVKRTGEKVFLECVQDMDHENMFWYRQDPGLGLRLIYFSYDVKMKEKGDIPEGYSVSREKKERFSLILESASTNQTSMYLCASSHNRFGDTQYFGPGTRLTVL.

The V call is TRBV29-1, the J call TRBJ1-6; TRBD1 matches 10 bases. V was clipped by 7 bases and J by 7 bases; unmatched bases: 7. From germline, CDR1 is SQVTM and CDR2 ANQGSEA. There are 14 residues in the CDR3. CDR3: CSARQGASNSPLHF. The CDR3 bases are TGCAGCGCTCGACAGGGGGCCTCGAATTCACCCCTCCACTTT.

This clonotype was counted a few times. V and J are TRBV20-1 and TRBJ2-2, with D perhaps TRBD2 (6 bases). The CDR3 is 15 amino acids. Deletions cut 0 bases from V and 6 bases from J, with 14 bases between. Germline V gene data show CDR1 as DFQATT and CDR2 as SNEGSKA (reference sequence). This chain's CDR3 is CSARDPGRSPGELFF. CDR3 DNA: TGCAGTGCTAGAGATCCAGGGAGGTCACCCGGGGAGCTGTTTTTT.

The table lists this clonotype with a few counts. The gene calls are TRBV7-9 and TRBJ2-7, with 11 bases aligning to TRBD2. The CDR3 has 16 residues. Germline assignment: CDR1 SEHNR and CDR2 FQNEAQ (reference sequence). The V gene end was trimmed by 4 bases and the J gene end by 1 base; junction bases not matched to a gene: 6. CDR3 region: CASSSPGLADSYEQYF. CDR3 coding DNA: TGTGCCAGCAGCTCCCCGGGACTAGCGGATTCCTACGAGCAGTACTTC.

This clonotype was detected only a few times. This chain connects TRBV18 to TRBJ1-1, with TRBD1 as a possible D gene (5 bases). V lost 1 base to trimming and J lost 0 bases, with 15 bases between them. The CDR3 totals 17 residues. Germline-derived CDR1 and CDR2 are KGHSH and LQKENI. CDR3 DNA: TGTGCCAGCTCACCACGAGGTGGGGGGAGCATGAACACTGAAGCTTTCTTT. Its translation: CASSPRGGGSMNTEAFF.

Worth noting for this clonotype: Lacking the conserved final phenylalanine or tryptophan, this CDR3 likely reflects a read error. The chain joins TRBV10-3 to TRBJ1-2, with 9 bases that match TRBD1. The CDR3 sequence is 17 residues long. V lost 0 bases and J lost 0; bases outside the gene matches: 5. CDR1 is ENHRY and CDR2 is SYGVKD in the germline V gene. The CDR3 DNA reads as TGTGCCATCAGTGAGTCAGGCGGGACAGGGTCTAACTATGGCTACACCTGC. It specifies CAISESGGTGSNYGYTC.

The chain is built from TRBV12-3 or TRBV12-4 and TRBJ2-1; TRBD2 matches 9 bases. The CDR3 runs 17 residues. V was clipped by 1 base and J by 3 bases; unmatched bases: 7. The CDR3 here is CASSLGHGLANYNEQFF. CDR3 DNA sequence: TGTGCCAGCAGTTTAGGCCATGGACTAGCGAACTACAATGAGCAGTTCTTC.

This clonotype was counted a few times. This chain uses TRBV3-1 with TRBJ2-3; no clear D. This CDR3 is built from 8 residues. The V gene's germline CDR1 is LGHDT and CDR2 YNNKEL (reference sequence). The CDR3 DNA sequence: TGTCTCACAGATACGCAGTATTTT. Translation gives CLTDTQYF.

The sample holds a few counts of this clonotype. The chain joins TRBV3-1 to TRBJ2-5; 10 bases are a match to TRBD2. V lost 4 bases to trimming and J lost 0 bases; unmatched junction nucleotides: 5. The CDR3 contains 16 residues. CDR1 and CDR2 from the germline V gene are LGHDT and YNNKEL (reference sequence). The CDR3 here is CASSRGLAEYQETQYF. In DNA form, the CDR3 reads TGTGCCAGCAGCCGCGGACTAGCGGAGTACCAAGAGACCCAGTACTTC.

In this sample, this clonotype turned up many times. This rearrangement joins TRBV7-2 to TRBJ2-1, with TRBD2 as a possible D gene (5 bases). Germline V lookup: CDR1 SGHTA, CDR2 FQGNSA. This CDR3 spans 15 amino acids. V was cut by 3 bases and J by 3 bases, with 12 bases left in between. In DNA form, the CDR3 reads TGTGCCAGCAGCTTTGAAAGGACTGTCTACAATGAGCAGTTCTTC. This sequence encodes CASSFERTVYNEQFF.

This clonotype was counted ten times or more. This chain uses TRBV4-2 with TRBJ2-5; 8 positions agree with TRBD2. The V segment lost 0 bases and the J segment 2 bases; nucleotides outside the gene matches: 2. Germline CDR1 and CDR2: LGHNA and YNFKEQ. The CDR3 is 15 residues long. CDR3 DNA: TGTGCCAGCAGCCAAGAAACTAGCGGTCAAGAGACCCAGTACTTC. This translates into CASSQETSGQETQYF.